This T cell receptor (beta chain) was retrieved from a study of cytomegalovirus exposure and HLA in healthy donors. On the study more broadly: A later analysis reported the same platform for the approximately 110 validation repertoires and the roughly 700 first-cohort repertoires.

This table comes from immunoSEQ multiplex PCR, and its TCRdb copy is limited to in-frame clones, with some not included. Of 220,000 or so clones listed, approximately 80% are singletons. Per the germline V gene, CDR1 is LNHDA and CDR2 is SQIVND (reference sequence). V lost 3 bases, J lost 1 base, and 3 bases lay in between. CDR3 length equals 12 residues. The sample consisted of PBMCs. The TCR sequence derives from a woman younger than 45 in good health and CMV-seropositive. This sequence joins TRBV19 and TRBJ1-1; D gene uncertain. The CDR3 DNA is TGTGCCAGTAGTATCGGGAACACTGAAGCTTTCTTT. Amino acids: CASSIGNTEAFF.